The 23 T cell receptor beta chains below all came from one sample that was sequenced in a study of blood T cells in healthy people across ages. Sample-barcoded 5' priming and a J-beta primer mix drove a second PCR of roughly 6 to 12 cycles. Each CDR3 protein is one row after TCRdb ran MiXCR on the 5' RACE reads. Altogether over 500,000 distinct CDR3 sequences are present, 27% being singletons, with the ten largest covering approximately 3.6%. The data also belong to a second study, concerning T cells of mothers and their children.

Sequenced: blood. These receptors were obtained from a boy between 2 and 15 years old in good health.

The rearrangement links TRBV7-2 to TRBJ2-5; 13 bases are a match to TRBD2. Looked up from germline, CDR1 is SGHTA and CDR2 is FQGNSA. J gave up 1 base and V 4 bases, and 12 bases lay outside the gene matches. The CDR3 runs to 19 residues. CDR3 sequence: CASSSVSGTSGTLQETQYF. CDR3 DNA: TGTGCCAGCAGCTCAGTCTCCGGGACTAGCGGGACCCTCCAAGAGACCCAGTACTTC.

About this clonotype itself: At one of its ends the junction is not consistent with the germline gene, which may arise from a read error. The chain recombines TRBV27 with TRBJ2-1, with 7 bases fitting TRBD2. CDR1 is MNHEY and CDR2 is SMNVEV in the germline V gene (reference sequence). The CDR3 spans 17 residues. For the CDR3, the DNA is TGTGCCAGCAGTTTATTCTCTCTGATGGGACTATACAATGAGCAGTTCTTT. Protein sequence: CASSLFSLMGLYNEQFF.

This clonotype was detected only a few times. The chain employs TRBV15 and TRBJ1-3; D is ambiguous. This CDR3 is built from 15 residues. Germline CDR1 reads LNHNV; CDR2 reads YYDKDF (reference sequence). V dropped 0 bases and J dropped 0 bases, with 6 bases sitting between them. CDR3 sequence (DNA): TGTGCCACCAGCAGAGAGTACCGCTCTGGAAACACCATATATTTT. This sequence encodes CATSREYRSGNTIYF.

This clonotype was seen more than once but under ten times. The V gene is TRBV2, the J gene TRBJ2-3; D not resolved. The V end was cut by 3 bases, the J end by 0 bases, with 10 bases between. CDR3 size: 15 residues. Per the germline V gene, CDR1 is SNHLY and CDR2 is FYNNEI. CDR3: CASSDRFPSTDTQYF. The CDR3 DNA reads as TGTGCCAGCAGTGACAGATTCCCTAGCACAGATACGCAGTATTTT.

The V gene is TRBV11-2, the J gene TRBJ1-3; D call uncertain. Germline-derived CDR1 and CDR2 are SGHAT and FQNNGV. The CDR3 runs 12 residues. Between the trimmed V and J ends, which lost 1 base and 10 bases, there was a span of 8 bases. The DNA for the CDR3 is TGTGCCAGCAGCTTAGGTGGCGGGACCATATATTTT. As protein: CASSLGGGTIYF.

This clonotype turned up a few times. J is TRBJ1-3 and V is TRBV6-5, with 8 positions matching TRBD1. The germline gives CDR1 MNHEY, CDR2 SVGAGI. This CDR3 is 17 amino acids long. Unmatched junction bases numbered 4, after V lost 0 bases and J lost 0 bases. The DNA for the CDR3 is TGTGCCAGCAGTTACTCTGCAGGGGGCGGCTCTGGAAACACCATATATTTT. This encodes CASSYSAGGGSGNTIYF.

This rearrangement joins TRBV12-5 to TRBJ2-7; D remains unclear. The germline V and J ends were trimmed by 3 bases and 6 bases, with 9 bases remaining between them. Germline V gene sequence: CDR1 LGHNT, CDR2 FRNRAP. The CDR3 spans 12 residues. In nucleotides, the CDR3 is TGTGCTAGTGGTTTCGCCGGATCCGAGCAGTACTTC. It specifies CASGFAGSEQYF.

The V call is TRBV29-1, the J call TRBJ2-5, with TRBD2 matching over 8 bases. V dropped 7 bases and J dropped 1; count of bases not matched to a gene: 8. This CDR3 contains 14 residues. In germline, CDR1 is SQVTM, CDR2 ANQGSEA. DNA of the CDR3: TGCAGCGCCTCCCAACTAGCGGCCCAAGAGACCCAGTACTTC. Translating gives CSASQLAAQETQYF.

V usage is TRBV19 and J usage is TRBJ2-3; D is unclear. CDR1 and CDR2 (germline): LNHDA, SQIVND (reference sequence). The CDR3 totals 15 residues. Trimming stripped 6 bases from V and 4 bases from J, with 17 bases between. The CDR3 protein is CASSEMISRADTQYF. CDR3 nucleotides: TGTGCCAGTAGCGAAATGATTTCTAGAGCAGATACGCAGTATTTT.

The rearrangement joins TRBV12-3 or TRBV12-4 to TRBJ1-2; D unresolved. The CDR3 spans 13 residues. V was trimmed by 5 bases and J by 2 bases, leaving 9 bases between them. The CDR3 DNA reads TGTGCCAGCAGTCCAGCAGAAAACTATGGCTACACCTTC. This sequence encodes CASSPAENYGYTF.

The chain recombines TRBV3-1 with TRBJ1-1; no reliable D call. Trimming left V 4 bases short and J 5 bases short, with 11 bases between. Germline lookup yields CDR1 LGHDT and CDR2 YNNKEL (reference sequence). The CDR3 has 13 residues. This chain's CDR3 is CASSPPTGTEAFF. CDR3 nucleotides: TGTGCCAGCAGCCCCCCGACGGGGACTGAAGCTTTCTTT. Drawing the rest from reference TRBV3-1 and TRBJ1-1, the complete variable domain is DTAVSQTPKYLVTQMGNDKSIKCEQNLGHDTMYWYKQDSKKFLKIMFSYNNKELIINETVPNRFSPKSPDKAHLNLHINSLELGDSAVYFCASSPPTGTEAFFGQGTRLTVV.

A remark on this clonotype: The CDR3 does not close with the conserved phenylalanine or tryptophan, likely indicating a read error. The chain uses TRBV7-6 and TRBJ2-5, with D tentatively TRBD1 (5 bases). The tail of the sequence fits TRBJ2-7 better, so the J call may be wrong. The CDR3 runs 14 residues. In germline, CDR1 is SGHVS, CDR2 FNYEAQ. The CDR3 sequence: CASSNPDTSYEQYL. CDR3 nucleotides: TGTGCCAGCAGCAACCCGGACACATCCTACGAGCAGTACTTG.

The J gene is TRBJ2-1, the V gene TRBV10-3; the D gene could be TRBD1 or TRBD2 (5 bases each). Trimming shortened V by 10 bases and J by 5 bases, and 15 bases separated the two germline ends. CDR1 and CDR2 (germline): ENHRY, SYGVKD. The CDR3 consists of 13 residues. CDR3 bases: TGTGCCACCACGGGGACCATCCACAATGAGCAGTTCTTC. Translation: CATTGTIHNEQFF.

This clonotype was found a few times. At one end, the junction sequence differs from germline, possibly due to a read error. The CDR3 DNA reads TGTGCCCGCACAAGCGCTAACTGTGGCTACACCTTC. Translation: CARTSANCGYTF. The genes are TRBV11-2 and TRBJ1-2, with D unresolved. The germline CDR1 and CDR2 sequences are SGHAT and FQNNGV. The CDR3 totals 12 residues.

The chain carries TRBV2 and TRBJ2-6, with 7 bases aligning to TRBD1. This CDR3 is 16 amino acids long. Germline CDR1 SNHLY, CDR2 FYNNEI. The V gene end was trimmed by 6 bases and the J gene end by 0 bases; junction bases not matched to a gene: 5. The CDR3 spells CASRGQASSGANVLTF. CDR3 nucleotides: TGTGCCAGCAGAGGACAGGCGAGCTCTGGGGCCAACGTCCTGACTTTC.

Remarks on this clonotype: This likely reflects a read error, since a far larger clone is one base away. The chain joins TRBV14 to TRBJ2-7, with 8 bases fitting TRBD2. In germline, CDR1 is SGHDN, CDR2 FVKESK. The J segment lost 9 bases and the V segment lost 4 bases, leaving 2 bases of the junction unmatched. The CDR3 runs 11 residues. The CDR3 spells CASSLGGGQYF. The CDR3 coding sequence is TGTGCCAGCAGCCTCGGGGGGGGGCAGTACTTC.

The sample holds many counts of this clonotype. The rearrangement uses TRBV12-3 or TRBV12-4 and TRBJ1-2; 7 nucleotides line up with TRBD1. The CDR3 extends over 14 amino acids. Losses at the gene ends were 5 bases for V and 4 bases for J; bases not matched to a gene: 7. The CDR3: CASSPLWDSYGYTF. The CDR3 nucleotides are TGTGCCAGCAGTCCGTTATGGGACAGCTATGGCTACACCTTC.

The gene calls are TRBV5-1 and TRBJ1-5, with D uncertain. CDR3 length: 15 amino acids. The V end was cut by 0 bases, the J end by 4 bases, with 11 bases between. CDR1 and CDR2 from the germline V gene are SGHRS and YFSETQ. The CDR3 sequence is CASSLGPGRNQPQHF. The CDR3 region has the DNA TGCGCCAGCAGCTTGGGCCCCGGGAGAAATCAGCCCCAGCATTTT.

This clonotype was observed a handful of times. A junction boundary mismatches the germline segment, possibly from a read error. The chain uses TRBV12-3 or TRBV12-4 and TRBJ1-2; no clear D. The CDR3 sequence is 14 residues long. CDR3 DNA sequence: TGTGCCAGCAGCCGGGAGAGAACTAACCATGGCTACACCTTC. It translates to CASSRERTNHGYTF.

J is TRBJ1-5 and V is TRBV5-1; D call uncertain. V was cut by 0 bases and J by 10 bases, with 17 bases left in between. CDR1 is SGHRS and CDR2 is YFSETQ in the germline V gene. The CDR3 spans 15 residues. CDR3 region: CASSLVPGYGGPQHF. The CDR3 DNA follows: TGCGCCAGCAGCTTGGTTCCAGGTTATGGCGGTCCCCAGCATTTT.

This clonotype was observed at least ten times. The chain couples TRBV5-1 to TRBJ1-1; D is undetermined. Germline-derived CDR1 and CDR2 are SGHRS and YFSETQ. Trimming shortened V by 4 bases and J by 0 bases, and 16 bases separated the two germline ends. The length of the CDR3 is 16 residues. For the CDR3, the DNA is TGCGCCAGCAGCCTGGATTTGGCGGCCCTGAACACTGAAGCTTTCTTT. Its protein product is CASSLDLAALNTEAFF.

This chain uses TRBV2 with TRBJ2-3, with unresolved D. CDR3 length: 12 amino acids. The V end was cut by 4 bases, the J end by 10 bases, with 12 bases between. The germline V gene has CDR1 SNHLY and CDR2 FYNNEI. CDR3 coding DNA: TGTGCCAGCAGTGGGGTTAAAGGTTCGCAGTATTTT. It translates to CASSGVKGSQYF.

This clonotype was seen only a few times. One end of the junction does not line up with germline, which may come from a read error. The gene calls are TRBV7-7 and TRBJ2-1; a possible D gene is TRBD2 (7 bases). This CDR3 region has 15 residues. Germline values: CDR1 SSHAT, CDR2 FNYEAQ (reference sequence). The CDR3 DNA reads TGTGCTAGCAGCCCCACAGGGAGGGAGAACAATGAGCAGTTCTTC. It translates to CASSPTGRENNEQFF.